Here is one TCR beta chain with its context. TCRdb processed the 5' RACE reads anew with MiXCR; each CDR3 protein has one entry. Among 85,000 to 95,000 distinct CDR3 sequences, approximately 16% were seen once, and the ten largest hold 5.1%. This entry belongs to a study of early T cells in non-severe SARS-CoV-2 infection. This CDR3 is built from 12 residues. J lost 15 bases, V lost 5 bases, and 5 bases had no gene match. Germline V gives CDR1 SNHLY, CDR2 FYNNEI. Sample: whole blood, taken at baseline. V usage is TRBV2 and J usage is TRBJ2-1, with 12 bases identical to TRBD2. The TCR sequence derives from an adult who was a healthcare worker with PCR-confirmed SARS-CoV-2 infection or an uninfected control (not recorded which). CDR3 sequence (DNA): TGTGCCAGCAGTCCTAGCGGGAGGGCCCTGTTCTTC. This sequence encodes CASSPSGRALFF.